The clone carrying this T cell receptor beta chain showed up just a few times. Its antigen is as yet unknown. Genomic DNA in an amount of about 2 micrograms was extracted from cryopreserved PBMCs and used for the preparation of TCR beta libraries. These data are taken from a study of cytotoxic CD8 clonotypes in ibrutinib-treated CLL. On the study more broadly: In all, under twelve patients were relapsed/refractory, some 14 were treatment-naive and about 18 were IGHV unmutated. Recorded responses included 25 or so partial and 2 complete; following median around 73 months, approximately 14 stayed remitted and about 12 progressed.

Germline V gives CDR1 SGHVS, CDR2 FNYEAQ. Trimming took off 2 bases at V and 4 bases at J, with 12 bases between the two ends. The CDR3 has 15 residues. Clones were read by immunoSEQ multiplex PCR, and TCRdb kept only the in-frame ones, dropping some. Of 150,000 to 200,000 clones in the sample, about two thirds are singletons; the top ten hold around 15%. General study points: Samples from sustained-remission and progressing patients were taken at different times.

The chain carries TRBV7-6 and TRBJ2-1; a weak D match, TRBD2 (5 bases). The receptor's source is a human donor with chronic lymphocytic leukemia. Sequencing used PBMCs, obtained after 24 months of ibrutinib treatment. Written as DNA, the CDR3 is TGTGCCAGCAGCTTATTACTAGGAAGATACAATGAGCAGTTCTTC. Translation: CASSLLLGRYNEQFF.